This T cell receptor beta chain was recorded in a study of blood T cell repertoires in COVID-19. Authors' data handling: Estimation of nucleated cell counts relied on the amplification of reference gene primers. TCRdb keeps only in-frame clones here, not all; method: immunoSEQ multiplex PCR. V, J and clone size derive from that table, while D and trimming were established from the DNA sequence. This repertoire shows roughly 150,000 clones, 75% to 90% found once; its top ten account for roughly 4.9%. Study members were between about 18 and 95 years old and lived in some 26 US regions. Researchers sorted participants into cohorts using their self-reported clinical history. Shortly before study entry, within 2 weeks, exposed participants had met a COVID-19 case. The table lists this clone with a few counts. The clonotype originates from a man between 65 and 85 years old who had been exposed to COVID-19. Source material: PBMCs or T cells enriched from blood (not recorded which).

Written as DNA, the CDR3 is TGTGCCAGCTCACCATACAACAGGGACCAAGAGACCCAGTACTTC. This codes for CASSPYNRDQETQYF. The chain couples TRBV18 to TRBJ2-5; D is perhaps TRBD1 (6 bases). The V gene's germline CDR1 is KGHSH and CDR2 LQKENI. This CDR3 comprises 15 residues. Trimming stripped 2 bases from V and 0 bases from J, with 10 bases between.